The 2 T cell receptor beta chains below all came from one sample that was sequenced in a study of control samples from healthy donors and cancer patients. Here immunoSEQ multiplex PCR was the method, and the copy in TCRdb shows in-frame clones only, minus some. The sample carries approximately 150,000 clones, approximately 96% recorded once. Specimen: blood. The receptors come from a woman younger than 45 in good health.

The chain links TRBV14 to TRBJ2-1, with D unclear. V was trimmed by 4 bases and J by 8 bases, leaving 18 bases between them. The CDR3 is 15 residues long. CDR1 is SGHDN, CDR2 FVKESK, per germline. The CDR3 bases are TGTGCCAGCAGCCCCGGTACCACTTTTTGGGATGAGCAGTTCTTC. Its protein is CASSPGTTFWDEQFF. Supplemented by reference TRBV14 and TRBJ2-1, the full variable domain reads EAGVTQFPSHSVIEKGQTVTLRCDPISGHDNLYWYRRVMGKEIKFLLHFVKESKQDESGMPNNRFLAERTGGTYSTLKVQPAELEDSGVYFCASSPGTTFWDEQFFGPGTRLTVL.

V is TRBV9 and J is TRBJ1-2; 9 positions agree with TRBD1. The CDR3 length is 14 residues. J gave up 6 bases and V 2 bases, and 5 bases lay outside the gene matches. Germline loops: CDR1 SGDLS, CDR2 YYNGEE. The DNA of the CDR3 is TGTGCCAGCAGCGTGGGACAGGGCGTCGATGGCTACACCTTC. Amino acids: CASSVGQGVDGYTF.